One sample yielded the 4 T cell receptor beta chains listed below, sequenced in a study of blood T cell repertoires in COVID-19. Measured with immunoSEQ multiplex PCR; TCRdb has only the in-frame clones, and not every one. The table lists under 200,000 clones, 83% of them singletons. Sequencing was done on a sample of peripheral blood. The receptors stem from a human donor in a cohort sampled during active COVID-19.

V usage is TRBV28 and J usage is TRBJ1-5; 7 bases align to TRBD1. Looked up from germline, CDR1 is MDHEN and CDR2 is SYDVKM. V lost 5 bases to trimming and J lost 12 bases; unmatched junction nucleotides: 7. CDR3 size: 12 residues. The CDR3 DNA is TGTGCCAGCAGTCTCGAACAGGGGCGCCAGCATTTT. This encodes CASSLEQGRQHF.

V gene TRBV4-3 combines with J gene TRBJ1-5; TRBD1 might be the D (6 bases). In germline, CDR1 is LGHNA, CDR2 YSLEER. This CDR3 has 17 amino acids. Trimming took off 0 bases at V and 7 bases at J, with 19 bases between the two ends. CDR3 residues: CASSQDSGASGVQPQHF. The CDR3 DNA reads TGCGCCAGCAGCCAAGATTCAGGGGCCAGTGGGGTGCAGCCCCAGCATTTT.

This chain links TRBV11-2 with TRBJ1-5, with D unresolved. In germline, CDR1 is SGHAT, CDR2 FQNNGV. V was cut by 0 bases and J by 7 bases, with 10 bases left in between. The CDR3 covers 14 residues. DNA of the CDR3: TGTGCCAGCAGCTTAGACGGAGCTATACAGCCCCAGCATTTT. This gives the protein CASSLDGAIQPQHF.

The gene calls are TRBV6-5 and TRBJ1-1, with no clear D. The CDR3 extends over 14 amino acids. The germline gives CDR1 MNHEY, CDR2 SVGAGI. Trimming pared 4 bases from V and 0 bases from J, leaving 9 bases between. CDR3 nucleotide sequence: TGTGCCAGCAGTTGGGCGGGAGTGAACACTGAAGCTTTCTTT. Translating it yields CASSWAGVNTEAFF.